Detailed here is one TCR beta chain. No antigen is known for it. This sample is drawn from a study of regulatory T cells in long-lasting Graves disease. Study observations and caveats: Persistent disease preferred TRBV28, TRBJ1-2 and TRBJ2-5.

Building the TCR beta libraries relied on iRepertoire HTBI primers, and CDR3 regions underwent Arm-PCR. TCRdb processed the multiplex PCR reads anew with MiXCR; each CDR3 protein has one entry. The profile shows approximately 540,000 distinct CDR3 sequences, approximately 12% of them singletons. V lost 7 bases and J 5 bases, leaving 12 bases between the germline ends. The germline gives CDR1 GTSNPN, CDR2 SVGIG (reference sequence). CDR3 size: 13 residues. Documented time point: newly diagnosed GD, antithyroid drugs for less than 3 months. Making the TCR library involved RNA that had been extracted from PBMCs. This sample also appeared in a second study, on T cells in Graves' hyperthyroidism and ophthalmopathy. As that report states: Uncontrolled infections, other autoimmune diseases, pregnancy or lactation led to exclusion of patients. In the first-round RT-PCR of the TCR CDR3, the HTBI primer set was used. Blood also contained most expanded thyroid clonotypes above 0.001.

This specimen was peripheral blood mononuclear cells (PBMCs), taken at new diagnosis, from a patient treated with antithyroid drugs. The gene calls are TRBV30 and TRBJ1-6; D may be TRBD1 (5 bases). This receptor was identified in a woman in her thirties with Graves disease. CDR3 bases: TGTGCCTTGGAGACAGCCAATAATTCACCCCTCCACTTT. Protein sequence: CALETANNSPLHF.